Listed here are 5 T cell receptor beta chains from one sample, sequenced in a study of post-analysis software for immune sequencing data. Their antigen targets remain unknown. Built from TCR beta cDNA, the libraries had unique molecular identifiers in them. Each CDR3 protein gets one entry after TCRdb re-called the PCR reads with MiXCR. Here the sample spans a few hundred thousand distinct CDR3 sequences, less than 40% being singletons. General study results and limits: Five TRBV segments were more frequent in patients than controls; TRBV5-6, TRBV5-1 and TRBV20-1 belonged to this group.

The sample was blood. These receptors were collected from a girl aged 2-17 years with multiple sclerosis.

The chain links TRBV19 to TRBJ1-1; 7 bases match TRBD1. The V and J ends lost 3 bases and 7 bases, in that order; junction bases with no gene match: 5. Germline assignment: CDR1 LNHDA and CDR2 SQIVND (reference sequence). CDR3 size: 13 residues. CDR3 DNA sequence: TGTGCCAGTAGTATTACCCCAGGGGGTGAAGCTTTCTTT. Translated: CASSITPGGEAFF.

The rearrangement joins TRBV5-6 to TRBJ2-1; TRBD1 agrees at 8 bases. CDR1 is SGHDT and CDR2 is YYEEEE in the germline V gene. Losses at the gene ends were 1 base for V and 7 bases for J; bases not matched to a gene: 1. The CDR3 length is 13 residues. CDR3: CASSLTGGNEQFF. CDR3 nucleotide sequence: TGTGCCAGCAGCTTGACAGGGGGGAATGAGCAGTTCTTC.

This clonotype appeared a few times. The CDR3 sequence is CAISTPDREWLWVDEQFF. As DNA, the CDR3 is TGTGCCATCAGTACCCCGGACAGGGAATGGCTTTGGGTCGATGAGCAGTTCTTC. The chain is built from TRBV10-3 and TRBJ2-1, with 8 bases aligning to TRBD1. Germline trimming cut 5 bases from V and 8 bases from J; bases unmatched to any gene: 20. CDR1 and CDR2 (germline): ENHRY, SYGVKD. This CDR3 has 18 residues.

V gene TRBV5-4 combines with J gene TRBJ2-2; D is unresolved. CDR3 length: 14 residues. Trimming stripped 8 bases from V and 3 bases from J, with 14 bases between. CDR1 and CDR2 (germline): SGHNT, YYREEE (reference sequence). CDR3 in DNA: TGTGCCAGTGGGGTTGAGGCAGACACCGGGGAGCTGTTTTTT. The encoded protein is CASGVEADTGELFF.

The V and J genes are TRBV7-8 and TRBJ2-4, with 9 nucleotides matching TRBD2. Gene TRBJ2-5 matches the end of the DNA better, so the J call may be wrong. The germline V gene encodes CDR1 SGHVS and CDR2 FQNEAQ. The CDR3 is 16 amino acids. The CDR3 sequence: CASSHPEAGGEETQYF. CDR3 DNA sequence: TGTGCCAGCAGCCACCCGGAAGCGGGGGGCGAAGAGACCCAGTACTTC.